The rows below give T cell receptor beta chains drawn from one sample of a study of blood T cells in healthy people across ages. TCRdb re-derived calls from the 5' RACE reads in MiXCR, one entry per CDR3 protein. The repertoire consists of over 1,500,000 distinct CDR3 sequences, with roughly 43% occurring once and the leading ten covering roughly 23%. The source material was blood. Receptor source: a human donor in good health. CDR3s include the opening cysteine and the closing phenylalanine or tryptophan. A D gene is named only where the DNA matches it firmly. Part of the rows lack a size; the others show once, few, many or a class for expanded clones.

J	size	D	V	DNA	CDR3
TRBJ2-3	NA	TRBD2	TRBV20-1	TGCAGTGCCTCGCCGGGGGGGGATATAGATACGCAGTATTTT	CSASPGGDIDTQYF
TRBJ2-3	NA	TRBD2	TRBV5-1	TGCGCCAGCAGCGTCGACCTAGCGGGCCGAACAGATACGCAGTATTTT	CASSVDLAGRTDTQYF
TRBJ1-3	NA	TRBD1	TRBV7-2	TGTGCCAGCAGCTTAGTTTCGGGACAGGGTGCTGGAAACACCATATATTTT	CASSLVSGQGAGNTIYF
TRBJ2-6	many	NA	TRBV7-3	TGTGCCAGCAGCTTAAATGGTGGGGTTACCGGGGCCAACGTCCTGACTTTC	CASSLNGGVTGANVLTF
TRBJ2-5	few	NA	TRBV20-1	TGCAGTGCTAGTAGGCGGACAGTCGAGACCCAGTACTTC	CSASRRTVETQYF
TRBJ2-1	NA	TRBD1	TRBV6-5	TGTGCCAGCAGTTCCCCGGGACAGGCAAGCAATGAGCAGTTCTTC	CASSSPGQASNEQFF
TRBJ2-5	many	NA	TRBV4-2	TGTGCCAGCAGCCAAGATGTGAGGGGGGAGACCCAGTACTTC	CASSQDVRGETQYF
TRBJ1-1	NA	NA	TRBV7-2	TGTGCCAGCCGGACAGCCCCGAACACTGAAGCTTTCTTT	CASRTAPNTEAFF
TRBJ1-1	NA	TRBD1	TRBV6-5	TGTGCCAGCAGTTACATGGACAGGGCGGCTTTCTTT	CASSYMDRAAFF
TRBJ2-7	NA	NA	TRBV9	TGTGCCAGCAGCACCGCAGGAGGGGAGCAGTACTTC	CASSTAGGEQYF
TRBJ1-1	NA	NA	TRBV7-6	TGTGCCAGCAGCTTAATTGGCAGGGAGGACACTGAAGCTTTCTTT	CASSLIGREDTEAFF
TRBJ2-7	NA	NA	TRBV7-2	TGTGCCAGCAGCACCTATAGCTCCTACGAGCAGTACTTC	CASSTYSSYEQYF
TRBJ2-5	NA	NA	TRBV16	TGTGCCAGCAGCCAATCTCGACAGGAAGAGACCCAGTACTTC	CASSQSRQEETQYF
TRBJ2-5	many	TRBD2	TRBV28	TGTGCCAGCAGTTTATTGGCGGGGGGTGAGACAAAGACCCAGTACTTC	CASSLLAGGETKTQYF
TRBJ2-7	few	TRBD1	TRBV7-9	TGTGCCAGCAGCTTGGGGACAGCCTTAGCGACCTACGAGCAGTACTTC	CASSLGTALATYEQYF
TRBJ2-3	NA	TRBD2	TRBV7-2	TGTGCCAGCAGCCCACTAGCGGGGGAGATTCCGCAGTATTTT	CASSPLAGEIPQYF
TRBJ1-3	NA	TRBD1	TRBV10-3	TGTGCCATCAGTGGGGACAGGGCTTCGGTGGGAAACACCATATATTTT	CAISGDRASVGNTIYF
TRBJ1-1	many	NA	TRBV7-8	TGTGCCAGCAGCTTATATTACACTGAAGCTTTCTTT	CASSLYYTEAFF
TRBJ2-7	NA	NA	TRBV15	TGTGCCACCAGCAGACTCGATGTCTACGAGCAGTACTTC	CATSRLDVYEQYF
TRBJ2-5	few	TRBD1	TRBV20-1	TGCAGTGCCGCGTCAACAGGGGAAGAGACCCAGTACTTC	CSAASTGEETQYF
TRBJ2-7	NA	NA	TRBV5-5	TGTGCCAGCAGCTTGGATAAGGGACCGATCTACGAGCGGTACTTC	CASSLDKGPIYERYF
TRBJ1-2	few	NA	TRBV5-1	TGCGCCAGCAGCTTTGAACGGGAATATGGCTACACCTTC	CASSFEREYGYTF
TRBJ1-2	NA	NA	TRBV4-3	TGCGCCAGCAGCCATGCCGGGGGAGGGGATGGCTACACCTTC	CASSHAGGGDGYTF
TRBJ1-6	NA	NA	TRBV4-2	TGTGCCAGCAGCCAAGTGGCCGGGATGATTTTTCAATCACCCCTCCACTTT	CASSQVAGMIFQSPLHF
TRBJ1-1	NA	NA	TRBV6-5	TGTGCCAGCAGACCGGGGGGCACCGCCTCTGAAGCTTTCTTT	CASRPGGTASEAFF
TRBJ2-3	few	NA	TRBV15	TGTGCCACCAGCAGAGTCGTAGCACCCGGCACAGATACGCAGTATTTT	CATSRVVAPGTDTQYF
TRBJ2-7	few	NA	TRBV9	TGTGCCAGCAGCGTAGCTATCGGGGACGAGCAGTACTTC	CASSVAIGDEQYF
TRBJ1-2	few	NA	TRBV28	TGTGCCAGCAGTGAAAACCTGGCAGGGAACTATGGCTACACCTTC	CASSENLAGNYGYTF
TRBJ2-5	once	NA	TRBV12-3/TRBV12-4	TGTGCCGGCAGCTACCAGGGGAGGCCGGGGGAGACCCAGTACTTC	CAGSYQGRPGETQYF
TRBJ1-2	many	TRBD1	TRBV20-1	TGCAGTGCTACTTATCAGGGGGTGAATGGCTACACCTTC	CSATYQGVNGYTF
TRBJ2-6	NA	NA	TRBV7-9	TGTGCCAGCAGCTTAATAAGGGAATCCGGGGCCAACGTCCTGACTTTC	CASSLIRESGANVLTF
TRBJ2-3	once	TRBD2	TRBV7-2	TGTGCCAGCAGCCTAACTAGCGGGGGGGTCAGCACAGATACGCAGTATTTT	CASSLTSGGVSTDTQYF
TRBJ1-1	NA	NA	TRBV10-3	TGTGCCAACCGTTGGGCAGCGAACACTGAAGCTTTCTTT	CANRWAANTEAFF
TRBJ2-5	NA	NA	TRBV6-6	TGTGCCAGCAGTTCTCCCCCGGGGTCGGTGGAGACCCAGTACTTC	CASSSPPGSVETQYF
TRBJ2-3	NA	NA	TRBV10-3	TGTGCCATCAGTGACCCGACGCAGTTTACAGATACGCAGTATTTT	CAISDPTQFTDTQYF
TRBJ2-7	NA	NA	TRBV7-2	TGTGCCAGCAGCTTACGAACGGGGCCCCCCTACGAGCAGTACTTC	CASSLRTGPPYEQYF
TRBJ2-7	NA	NA	TRBV6-2/TRBV6-3	TGTGCCAGTAGTTACGAACAGTGGAGCTCCTACGAGCAGTACTTC	CASSYEQWSSYEQYF
TRBJ2-3	once	NA	TRBV12-3/TRBV12-4	TGTGCCAGCAGTAAACGAGTAGATACGCAGTATTTT	CASSKRVDTQYF
TRBJ1-1	NA	TRBD1	TRBV12-3/TRBV12-4	TGTGCCTGCAGCCCCAGGGGGGAGGCCACTGAAGCTTTCTTT	CACSPRGEATEAFF
TRBJ1-2	few	NA	TRBV5-1	TGCGCCAGCAGCTTGGGACCAGCAAGAAACTATGGCTACACCTTC	CASSLGPARNYGYTF
TRBJ2-7	few	NA	TRBV20-1	TGCAGTGCTACGGGAGCCTACGAGCAGTACTTC	CSATGAYEQYF
TRBJ2-7	NA	TRBD1	TRBV20-1	TGCAGTGCTAGATCAGGACAGGTCTACGAGCAGTACTTC	CSARSGQVYEQYF
TRBJ1-2	few	NA	TRBV7-2	TGTGCCAGCAGCTTCCGGGACGGCCCTAACTATGGCTACACCTTC	CASSFRDGPNYGYTF
TRBJ2-5	once	NA	TRBV28	TGTGCCAGCTGGGCATATGAGACCCAGTACTTC	CASWAYETQYF
TRBJ1-6	NA	TRBD1	TRBV12-3/TRBV12-4	TGTGCCAGCAGCCTGGACAGGCGGGATTCACCCCTCCACTTT	CASSLDRRDSPLHF
TRBJ1-2	NA	NA	TRBV7-9	TGTGCCAGCAGCTTAGCGTTCAAGGATGGCTACACCTTC	CASSLAFKDGYTF
TRBJ2-2	NA	NA	TRBV12-3/TRBV12-4	TGTGCCAGCAGGGCTAATTGGGGAAGCACCGGGGAGCTGTTTTTT	CASRANWGSTGELFF
TRBJ2-3	NA	TRBD2	TRBV7-2	TGTGCCAGCAGCCTAAACCTAGCGGGGGCAGGAGATACGCAGTATTTT	CASSLNLAGAGDTQYF
TRBJ1-5	NA	NA	TRBV29-1	TGCAGCGTTGCACAAGGTTTTCCTAACCAGCCCCAGCATTTT	CSVAQGFPNQPQHF
TRBJ1-2	NA	TRBD1	TRBV24-1	TGTGCCACCAGCGATGCAGGGGGGAACTATGGCTACACCTTC	CATSDAGGNYGYTF
TRBJ1-2	few	TRBD1	TRBV29-1	TGCAGCTCAACACCCGACAGGGAAGATGGCTACACCTTC	CSSTPDREDGYTF
TRBJ1-1	NA	TRBD1	TRBV29-1	TGCAGCGTCTCGGGACAGGGCCCTGTTGAAGCTTTCTTT	CSVSGQGPVEAFF
TRBJ2-7	few	TRBD1	TRBV5-1	TGCGCCAGCAGCTTCCACGGGACAGGGAACCCCTCCGAGCAGTACTTC	CASSFHGTGNPSEQYF
TRBJ2-7	NA	NA	TRBV7-2	TGTGTCAGCAGCTTACCACAGACATACGAGCAGTACTTC	CVSSLPQTYEQYF
TRBJ2-1	few	NA	TRBV29-1	TGCAGCGTGCGCCGGGGCCCCTCCTACAATGAGCAGTTCTTC	CSVRRGPSYNEQFF